The 14 T cell receptor beta chains listed next were all sequenced from one sample in a study of regulatory T cells in long-lasting Graves disease. Sample time point: newly diagnosed GD, antithyroid drugs for less than 3 months. Extracted RNA from PBMCs served as the source of the TCR library. In building TCR beta libraries, iRepertoire HTBI primers were used together with Arm-PCR of CDR3 regions. TCRdb itself ran the multiplex PCR reads through MiXCR, one entry per CDR3 protein. The data contain roughly 380,000 distinct CDR3 sequences, around 15% of them singletons. These data also formed part of another study, on T cells in Graves' hyperthyroidism and ophthalmopathy.

The source material was peripheral blood mononuclear cells (PBMCs), sampled at new diagnosis, from a patient treated with antithyroid drugs. All receptors come from a man aged 40-50 years with Graves disease.

This clonotype was observed many times. The chain combines TRBV4-1 with TRBJ1-5; possible D gene TRBD1, 6 bases. Germline V CDR1 and CDR2: MGHRA, YSYEKL. CDR3 length: 14 residues. The V gene lost 4 bases and the J gene lost 4 bases, with 11 bases spanning the gap. Written as DNA, the CDR3 is TGCGCCAGCAGCCCGGCTCAGGGGAATCAGCCCCAGCATTTT. Its translation is CASSPAQGNQPQHF.

The chain uses TRBV7-9 and TRBJ1-3, with 7 bases matching TRBD1. CDR1 is SEHNR, CDR2 FQNEAQ, per germline (reference sequence). The CDR3 extends over 15 amino acids. V lost 2 bases and J lost 2; bases outside the gene matches: 3. CDR3 nucleotides: TGTGCCAGCAGCTTATTTGGGACAGCTGGAAACACCATATATTTT. Translating it yields CASSLFGTAGNTIYF.

V and J are TRBV28 and TRBJ2-5, with 8 bases fitting TRBD1. The length of the CDR3 is 14 residues. Germline CDR1 reads MDHEN; CDR2 reads SYDVKM. The J segment lost 5 bases and the V segment lost 7 bases, leaving 9 bases of the junction unmatched. The CDR3 DNA follows: TGTGCCAGCACCTCCCCGACAGGGGTGGAGACCCAGTACTTC. It specifies CASTSPTGVETQYF.

This clonotype was counted many times. This sequence joins TRBV12-3 or TRBV12-4 and TRBJ1-5, with D uncertain. V lost 3 bases and J lost 6, with 6 bases in between. This CDR3 contains 12 residues. Here the CDR3 reads CASSFRRQPQHF. CDR3 DNA: TGTGCCAGCAGTTTTCGTCGTCAGCCCCAGCATTTT.

The chain is built from TRBV5-1 and TRBJ2-5; 9 bases match TRBD2. The V segment lost 0 bases and the J segment 7 bases; nucleotides outside the gene matches: 19. This CDR3 comprises 19 residues. CDR1 is SGHRS, CDR2 YFSETQ, per germline. CDR3 DNA sequence: TGCGCCAGCAGCTTGGATTCCCGCGTAGCGGGAGCGGATGGGGTGACCCAGTACTTC. Translating gives CASSLDSRVAGADGVTQYF.

This clonotype was counted many times. V usage is TRBV28 and J usage is TRBJ1-5, with 9 bases identical to TRBD1. V dropped 6 bases and J dropped 3; count of bases not matched to a gene: 9. CDR1 is MDHEN and CDR2 is SYDVKM in the germline V gene. The CDR3 contains 16 residues. This CDR3 is CASSRTRDRVNQPQHF. The DNA for the CDR3 is TGTGCCAGCAGCCGAACACGGGACAGGGTCAATCAGCCCCAGCATTTT.

This clonotype was observed a few times. The CDR3 region is CASSPEGPTQYF. The CDR3 nucleotides are TGTGCCAGCAGCCCCGAAGGCCCGACCCAGTACTTC. This rearrangement joins TRBV7-9 to TRBJ2-5, with D unresolved. V gave up 5 bases and J gave up 7 bases, with 11 bases separating them. The CDR3 spans 12 residues. Germline CDR1 and CDR2: SEHNR and FQNEAQ (reference sequence).

The V and J genes are TRBV29-1 and TRBJ1-1; TRBD1 is a possible D gene (5 bases). Germline CDR1 SQVTM, CDR2 ANQGSEA. Trimming removed 7 bases from V and 4 bases from J, with 16 bases in between. The length of the CDR3 is 13 residues. The CDR3 sequence: CSAERGGSTEAFF. CDR3 in DNA: TGCAGCGCCGAACGGGGGGGAAGCACTGAAGCTTTCTTT. Drawing the rest from reference TRBV29-1 and TRBJ1-1, the complete variable domain is SAVISQKPSRDICQRGTSLTIQCQVDSQVTMMFWYRQQPGQSLTLIATANQGSEATYESGFVIDKFPISRPNLTFSTLTVSNMSPEDSSIYLCSAERGGSTEAFFGQGTRLTVV.

Regarding this clonotype: With a far larger clone one base away, a read error is the likely cause. V is TRBV7-9 and J is TRBJ2-4; 7 bases map to TRBD1. With 6 bases clipped from V and 13 bases from J, the junction kept 12 bases outside the gene matches. The CDR3 spans 13 residues. Germline CDR1 SEHNR, CDR2 FQNEAQ (reference sequence). CDR3 amino acids: CASRRQGPNEQYF. Written as DNA, the CDR3 is TGTGCCAGCAGACGACAGGGACCCAATGAGCAGTACTTC.

This clonotype was observed a handful of times. This chain joins TRBV29-1 and TRBJ2-7; unclear D gene. The CDR3 has 11 residues. The V end lost 4 bases, the J end lost 2 bases, and 6 bases lay between the germline ends. CDR1 is SQVTM, CDR2 ANQGSEA, per germline. The CDR3 is CSVAITYEQYF. DNA of the CDR3: TGCAGCGTTGCGATAACCTACGAGCAGTACTTC.

This clonotype was found many times. V usage is TRBV28 and J usage is TRBJ2-3; perhaps TRBD1 as D (6 bases). The better agreement between TRBJ2-7 and the DNA end casts doubt on the J call. The CDR3 runs to 13 residues. Germline V gene lookup returns CDR1 MDHEN and CDR2 SYDVKM. The CDR3 DNA is TGTGCCAGCTTACCAGGACAGAGCTACGAGCAGTACTTC. Its translation: CASLPGQSYEQYF.

Worth noting for this clonotype: With a much larger clone just one base away, this may be a read error. The genes are TRBV3-1 and TRBJ2-3; D possibly corresponds to TRBD2 (5 bases). The CDR3 has 14 residues. CDR1 and CDR2 from the germline V gene are LGHDT and YNNKEL (reference sequence). CDR3 DNA: TGTGCCAGCAGCCAAGATCGACTACCAGACACGCAGTATTTT. The encoded protein is CASSQDRLPDTQYF.

Many counts were recorded for this clonotype. V gene TRBV28 combines with J gene TRBJ1-1; a weak D match, TRBD1 (5 bases). Trimming pared 1 base from V and 4 bases from J, leaving 13 bases between. Germline V CDR1 and CDR2: MDHEN, SYDVKM. The CDR3 loop spans 15 amino acids. CDR3 DNA: TGTGCCAGCAGTTTATTTGATGGGGGGACCACTGAAGCTTTCTTT. Encoded protein: CASSLFDGGTTEAFF.

This clonotype was seen a handful of times. The chain uses TRBV7-9 and TRBJ1-1; TRBD1 might be the D (6 bases). Deletions cut 3 bases from V and 7 bases from J, with 9 bases between. There are 12 residues in the CDR3. Germline values: CDR1 SEHNR, CDR2 FQNEAQ (reference sequence). The CDR3 loop is CASSFGQLEAFF. DNA of the CDR3: TGTGCCAGCAGCTTCGGACAGCTTGAAGCTTTCTTT. The full variable domain, with the rest looked up from reference TRBV7-9 and TRBJ1-1, is DTGVSQNPRHKITKRGQNVTFRCDPISEHNRLYWYRQTLGQGPEFLTYFQNEAQLEKSRLLSDRFSAERPKGSFSTLEIQRTEQGDSAMYLCASSFGQLEAFFGQGTRLTVV.